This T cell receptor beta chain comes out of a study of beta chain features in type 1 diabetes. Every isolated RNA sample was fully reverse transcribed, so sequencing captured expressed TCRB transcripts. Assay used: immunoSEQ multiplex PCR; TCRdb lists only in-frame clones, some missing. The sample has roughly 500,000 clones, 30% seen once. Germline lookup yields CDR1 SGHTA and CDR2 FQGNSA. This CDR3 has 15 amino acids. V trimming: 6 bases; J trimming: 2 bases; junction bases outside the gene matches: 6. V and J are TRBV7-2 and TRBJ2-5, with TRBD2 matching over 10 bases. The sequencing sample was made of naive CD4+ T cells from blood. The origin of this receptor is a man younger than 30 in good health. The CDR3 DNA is TGTGCCAGCAGTCGAGTAGCGGGAGGACAAGAGACCCAGTACTTC. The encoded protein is CASSRVAGGQETQYF.